The present T cell receptor beta chain was sequenced within a study of cytomegalovirus exposure and HLA in healthy donors. The study ran its PCR with 60 Vbeta and 13 Jbeta primers. Here immunoSEQ multiplex PCR was the method, and the copy in TCRdb shows in-frame clones only, minus some. The table shows over 140,000 clones, with 65% to 85% occurring only once. From germline, CDR1 is KGHSH and CDR2 LQKENI. The CDR3 spans 15 residues. Trimming removed 0 bases from V and 8 bases from J; junction bases left unmatched: 9. The sequence derives from a man aged 45-60 years in good health and CMV-seronegative. The chain carries TRBV18 and TRBJ1-2, with 7 positions matching TRBD1. The sequenced material came from PBMCs. CDR3 nucleotides: TGTGCCAGCTCACCACCGCTCAGGGGGTCGGGAGGCTACACCTTC. It yields the protein CASSPPLRGSGGYTF.